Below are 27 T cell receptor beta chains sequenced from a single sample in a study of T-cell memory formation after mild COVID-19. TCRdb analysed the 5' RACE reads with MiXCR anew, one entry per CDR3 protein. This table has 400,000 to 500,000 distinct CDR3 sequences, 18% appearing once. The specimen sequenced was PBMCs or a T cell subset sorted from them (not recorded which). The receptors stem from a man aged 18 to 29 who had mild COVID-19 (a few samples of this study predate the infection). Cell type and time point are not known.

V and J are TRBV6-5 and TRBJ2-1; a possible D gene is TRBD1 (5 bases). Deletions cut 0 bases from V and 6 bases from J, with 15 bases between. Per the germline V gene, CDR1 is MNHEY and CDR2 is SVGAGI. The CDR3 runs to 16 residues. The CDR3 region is CASSYSSPLRGNEQFF. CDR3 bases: TGTGCCAGCAGTTACTCGTCCCCACTTAGGGGCAATGAGCAGTTCTTC.

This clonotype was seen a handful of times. The CDR3 bases are TGTGCCAGCAGTTACTCCTCCGCGGGGATCTACAATGAGCAGTTCTTC. Its translation: CASSYSSAGIYNEQFF. The rearrangement joins TRBV6-5 to TRBJ2-1; maybe TRBD2 (6 bases). Germline V gene data show CDR1 as MNHEY and CDR2 as SVGAGI. Trimming removed 0 bases at V and 3 bases at J, with 12 bases between. The CDR3 totals 16 residues.

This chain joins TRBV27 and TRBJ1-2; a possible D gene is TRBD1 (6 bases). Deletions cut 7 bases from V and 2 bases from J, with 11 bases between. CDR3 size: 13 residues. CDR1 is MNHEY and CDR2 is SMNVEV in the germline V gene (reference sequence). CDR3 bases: TGTGCCAGCATGGGGGCCCTAAACTATGGCTACACCTTC. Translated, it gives CASMGALNYGYTF.

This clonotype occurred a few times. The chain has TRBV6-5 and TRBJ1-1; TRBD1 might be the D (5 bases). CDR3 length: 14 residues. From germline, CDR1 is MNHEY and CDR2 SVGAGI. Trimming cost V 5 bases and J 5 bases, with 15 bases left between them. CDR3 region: CASSIRQQGTEAFF. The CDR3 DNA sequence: TGTGCCAGCAGTATCCGACAGCAGGGAACTGAAGCTTTCTTT.

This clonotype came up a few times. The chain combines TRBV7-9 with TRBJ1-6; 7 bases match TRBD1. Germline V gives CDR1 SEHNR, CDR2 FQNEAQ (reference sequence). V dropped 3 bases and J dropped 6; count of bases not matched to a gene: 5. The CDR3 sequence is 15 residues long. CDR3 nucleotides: TGTGCCAGCAGCTTCCAGGGGGACCCTAATTCACCCCTCCACTTT. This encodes CASSFQGDPNSPLHF.

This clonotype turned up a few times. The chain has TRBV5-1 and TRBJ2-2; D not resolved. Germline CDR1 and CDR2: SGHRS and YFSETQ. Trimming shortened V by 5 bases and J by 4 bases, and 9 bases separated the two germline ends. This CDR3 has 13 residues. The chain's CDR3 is CASRPLGTGELFF. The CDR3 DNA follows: TGCGCCAGCAGGCCGCTTGGCACCGGGGAGCTGTTTTTT.

CDR3 sequence reads: CASSGNWDNYGYTF. The CDR3 nucleotides are TGTGCCAGCAGCGGAAATTGGGATAACTATGGCTACACCTTC. The chain couples TRBV7-2 to TRBJ1-2, with D unresolved. CDR1 and CDR2 from the germline V gene are SGHTA and FQGNSA. With 5 bases removed from V and 1 base from J, the gap between germline ends came to 11 bases. The CDR3 is 14 residues long.

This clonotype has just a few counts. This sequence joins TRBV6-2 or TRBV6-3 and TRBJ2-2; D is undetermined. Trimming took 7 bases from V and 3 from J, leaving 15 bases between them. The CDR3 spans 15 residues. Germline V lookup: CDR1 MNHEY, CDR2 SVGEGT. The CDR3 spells CASNSGESYTGELFF. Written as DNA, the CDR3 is TGTGCCAGCAACTCAGGAGAGAGTTACACCGGGGAGCTGTTTTTT.

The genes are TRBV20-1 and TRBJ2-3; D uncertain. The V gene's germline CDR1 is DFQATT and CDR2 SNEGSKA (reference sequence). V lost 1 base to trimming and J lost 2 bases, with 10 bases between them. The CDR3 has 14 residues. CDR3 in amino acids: CSARGGRLTDTQYF. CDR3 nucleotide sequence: TGCAGTGCTAGAGGCGGCAGACTCACAGATACGCAGTATTTT.

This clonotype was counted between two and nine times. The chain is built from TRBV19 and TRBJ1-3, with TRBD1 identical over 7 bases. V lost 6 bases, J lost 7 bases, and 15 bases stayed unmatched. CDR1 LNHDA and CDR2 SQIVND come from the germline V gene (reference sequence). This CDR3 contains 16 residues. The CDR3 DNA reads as TGTGCCAGTAGCCCGGCTGGACTGCAGGGGGAGAACACCATATATTTT. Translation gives CASSPAGLQGENTIYF.

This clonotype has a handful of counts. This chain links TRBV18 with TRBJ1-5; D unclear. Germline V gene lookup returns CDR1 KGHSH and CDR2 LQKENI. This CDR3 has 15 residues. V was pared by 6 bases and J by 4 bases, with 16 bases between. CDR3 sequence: CASSRSGSGNQPQHF. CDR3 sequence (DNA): TGTGCCAGCTCCCGGAGCGGATCCGGAAATCAGCCCCAGCATTTT.

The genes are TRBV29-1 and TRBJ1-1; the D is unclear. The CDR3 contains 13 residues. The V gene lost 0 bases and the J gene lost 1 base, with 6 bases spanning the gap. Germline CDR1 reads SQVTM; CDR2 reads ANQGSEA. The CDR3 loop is CSVEDSRNTEAFF. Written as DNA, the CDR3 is TGCAGCGTTGAAGATTCCCGGAACACTGAAGCTTTCTTT. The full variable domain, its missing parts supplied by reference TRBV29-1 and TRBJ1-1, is SAVISQKPSRDICQRGTSLTIQCQVDSQVTMMFWYRQQPGQSLTLIATANQGSEATYESGFVIDKFPISRPNLTFSTLTVSNMSPEDSSIYLCSVEDSRNTEAFFGQGTRLTVV.

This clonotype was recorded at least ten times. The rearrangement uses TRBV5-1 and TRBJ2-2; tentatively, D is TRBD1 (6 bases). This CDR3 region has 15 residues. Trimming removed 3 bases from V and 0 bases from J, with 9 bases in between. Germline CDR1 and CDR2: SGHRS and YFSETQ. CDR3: CASSSPGANTGELFF. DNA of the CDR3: TGCGCCAGCAGCTCCCCAGGGGCGAACACCGGGGAGCTGTTTTTT. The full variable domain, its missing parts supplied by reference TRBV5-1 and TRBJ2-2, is KAGVTQTPRYLIKTRGQQVTLSCSPISGHRSVSWYQQTPGQGLQFLFEYFSETQRNKGNFPGRFSGRQFSNSRSEMNVSTLELGDSALYLCASSSPGANTGELFFGEGSRLTVL.

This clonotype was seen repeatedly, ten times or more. CDR3 amino acids: CASSPGTGGKEQYF. In DNA, the CDR3 is TGTGCCAGCAGCCCTGGGACAGGGGGGAAGGAGCAGTACTTC. The chain has TRBV5-4 and TRBJ2-7; TRBD1 agrees at 11 bases. The CDR3 has 14 residues. Germline CDR1 is SGHNT and CDR2 is YYREEE (reference sequence). V gave up 4 bases and J gave up 7 bases; unmatched junction bases: 7.

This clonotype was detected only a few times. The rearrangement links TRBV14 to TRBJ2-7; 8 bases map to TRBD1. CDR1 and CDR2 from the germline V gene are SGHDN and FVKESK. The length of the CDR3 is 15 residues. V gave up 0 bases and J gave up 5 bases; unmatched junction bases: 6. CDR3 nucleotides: TGTGCCAGCAGCCAAGAGACAGGGGCGAGTCACGAGCAGTACTTC. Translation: CASSQETGASHEQYF.

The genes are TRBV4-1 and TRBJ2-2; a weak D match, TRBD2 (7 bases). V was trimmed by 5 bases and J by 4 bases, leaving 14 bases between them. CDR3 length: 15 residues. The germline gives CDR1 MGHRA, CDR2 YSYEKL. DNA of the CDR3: TGCGCCAGCAGCGACGTACGGGGGGCCACCGGGGAGCTGTTTTTT. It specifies CASSDVRGATGELFF.

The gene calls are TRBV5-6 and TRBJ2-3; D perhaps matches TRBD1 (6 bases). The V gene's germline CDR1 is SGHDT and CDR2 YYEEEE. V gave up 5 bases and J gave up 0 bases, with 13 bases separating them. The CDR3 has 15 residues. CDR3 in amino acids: CASRIDRTSTDTQYF. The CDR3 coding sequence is TGTGCCAGCAGAATCGACAGGACCAGCACAGATACGCAGTATTTT. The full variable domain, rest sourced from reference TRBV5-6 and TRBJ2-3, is DAGVTQSPTHLIKTRGQQVTLRCSPKSGHDTVSWYQQALGQGPQFIFQYYEEEERQRGNFPDRFSGHQFPNYSSELNVNALLLGDSALYLCASRIDRTSTDTQYFGPGTRLTVL.

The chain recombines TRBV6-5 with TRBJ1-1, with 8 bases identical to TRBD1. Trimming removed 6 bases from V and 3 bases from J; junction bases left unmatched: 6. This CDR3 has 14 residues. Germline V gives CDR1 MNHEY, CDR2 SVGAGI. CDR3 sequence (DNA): TGTGCCAGCAGCTTCGGACAGGGCCACACTGAAGCTTTCTTT. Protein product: CASSFGQGHTEAFF.

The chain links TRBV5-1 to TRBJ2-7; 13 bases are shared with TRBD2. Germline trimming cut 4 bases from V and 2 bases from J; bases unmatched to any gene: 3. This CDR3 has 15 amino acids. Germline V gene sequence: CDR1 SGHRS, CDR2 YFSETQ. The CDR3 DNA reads TGCGCCAGCAGCATCACTAGCGGGGGGGCCTACGAGCAGTACTTC. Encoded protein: CASSITSGGAYEQYF.

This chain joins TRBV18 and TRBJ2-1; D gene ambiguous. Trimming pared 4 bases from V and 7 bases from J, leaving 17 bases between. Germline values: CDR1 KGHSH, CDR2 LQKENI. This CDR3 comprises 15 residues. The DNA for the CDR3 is TGTGCCAGCTCACTAACTATCACCCACATAAATGAGCAGTTCTTC. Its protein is CASSLTITHINEQFF.

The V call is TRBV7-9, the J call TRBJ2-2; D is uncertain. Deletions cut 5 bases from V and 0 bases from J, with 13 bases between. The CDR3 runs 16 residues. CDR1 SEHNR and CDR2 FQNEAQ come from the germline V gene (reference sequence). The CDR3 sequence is CASSHLDGPNTGELFF. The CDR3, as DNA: TGTGCCAGCAGCCACTTAGATGGCCCGAACACCGGGGAGCTGTTTTTT.

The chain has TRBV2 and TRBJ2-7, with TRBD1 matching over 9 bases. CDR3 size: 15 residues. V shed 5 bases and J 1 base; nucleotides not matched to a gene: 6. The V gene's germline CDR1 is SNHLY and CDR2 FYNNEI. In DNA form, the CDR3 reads TGTGCCAGCAGTAACAGGGGGCTACTATCCTACGAGCAGTACTTC. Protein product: CASSNRGLLSYEQYF.

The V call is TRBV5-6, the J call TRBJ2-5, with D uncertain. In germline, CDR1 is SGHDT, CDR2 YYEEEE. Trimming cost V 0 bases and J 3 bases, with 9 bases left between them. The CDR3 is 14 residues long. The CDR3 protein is CASSLVLEEETQYF. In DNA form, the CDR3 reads TGTGCCAGCAGCTTGGTTCTAGAAGAAGAGACCCAGTACTTC.

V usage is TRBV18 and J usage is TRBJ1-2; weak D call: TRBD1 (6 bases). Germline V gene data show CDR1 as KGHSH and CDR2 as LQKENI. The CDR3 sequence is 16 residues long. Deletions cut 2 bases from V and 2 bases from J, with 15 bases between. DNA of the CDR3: TGTGCCAGCTCACCAGGCGCGGGGGCCTTCAACTATGGCTACACCTTC. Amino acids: CASSPGAGAFNYGYTF.

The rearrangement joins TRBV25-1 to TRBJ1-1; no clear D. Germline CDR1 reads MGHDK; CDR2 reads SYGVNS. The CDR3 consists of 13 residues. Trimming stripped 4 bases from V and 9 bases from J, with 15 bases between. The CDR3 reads CASSALGQVQAFF. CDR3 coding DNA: TGTGCCAGCAGTGCACTCGGGCAGGTCCAAGCTTTCTTT.

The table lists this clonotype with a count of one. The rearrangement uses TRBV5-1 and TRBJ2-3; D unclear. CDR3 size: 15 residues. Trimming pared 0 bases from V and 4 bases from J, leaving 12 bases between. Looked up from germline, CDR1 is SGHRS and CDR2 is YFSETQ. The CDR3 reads CASSLDIGGADTQYF. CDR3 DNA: TGCGCCAGCAGCTTGGACATCGGTGGCGCAGATACGCAGTATTTT.

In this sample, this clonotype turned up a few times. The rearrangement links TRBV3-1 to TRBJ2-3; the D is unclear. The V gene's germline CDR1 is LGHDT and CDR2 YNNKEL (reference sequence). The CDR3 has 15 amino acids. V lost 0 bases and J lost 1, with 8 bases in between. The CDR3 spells CASSQDGWGTDTQYF. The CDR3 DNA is TGTGCCAGCAGCCAAGATGGTTGGGGCACAGATACGCAGTATTTT.